These 16 T cell receptor beta chains were all obtained from the same sample, sequenced in a study of CD8 T cells in Susac syndrome. The RNA input was about 0.5 to 1 ug, and it was reverse transcribed with random hexamers. One entry per CDR3 protein, called by TCRdb with MiXCR from the immunoSEQ multiplex PCR reads. The sample includes some 75,000 distinct CDR3 sequences, approximately 93% of them seen just once. The sequencing input was CD8+ T cells from PBMCs. These receptors were collected from a human donor with Susac syndrome.

V usage is TRBV2 and J usage is TRBJ2-7; TRBD1 matches at 7 bases. The junction had 8 bases not matched to a gene; V was cut back by 6 bases and J by 3 bases. Germline V CDR1 and CDR2: SNHLY, FYNNEI. The CDR3 is 14 residues long. The CDR3 loop is CASRPGQLVYEQYF. The CDR3 coding sequence is TGTGCCAGCAGACCGGGACAGTTAGTCTACGAGCAGTACTTC.

The rearrangement joins TRBV6-4 to TRBJ1-1; no clear D gene. The CDR3 extends over 13 amino acids. The V and J ends lost 6 bases and 2 bases respectively, with 10 bases between them. Looked up from germline, CDR1 is MRHNA and CDR2 is SNTAGT. CDR3 DNA sequence: TGTGCCAGCAGGGCGGGGATAAACACTGAAGCTTTCTTT. It translates to CASRAGINTEAFF.

The chain combines TRBV12-3 or TRBV12-4 with TRBJ2-7; TRBD2 matches at 10 bases. V gave up 6 bases and J gave up 3 bases; unmatched junction bases: 5. This CDR3 comprises 14 residues. The CDR3 DNA follows: TGTGCCAGCAGCACTAGCGGGGTCTTCTACGAGCAGTACTTC. This translates into CASSTSGVFYEQYF.

This chain connects TRBV28 to TRBJ2-5, with D perhaps TRBD1 or TRBD2 (6 bases each). V was clipped by 5 bases and J by 1 base, with 14 bases between them. CDR3 length: 15 residues. Per germline, CDR1 MDHEN and CDR2 SYDVKM. The CDR3 spells CASSHRDWGQETQYF. The CDR3 coding sequence is TGTGCCAGCAGTCACAGGGACTGGGGCCAAGAGACCCAGTACTTC.

The V and J genes are TRBV28 and TRBJ1-5; 10 bases are a match to TRBD1. This CDR3 is 12 amino acids long. CDR1 and CDR2 from the germline V gene are MDHEN and SYDVKM. The trim removed 9 bases at V and 7 bases at J, leaving 3 bases unmatched. The CDR3 coding sequence is TGTGCCAGTAGGACAGGGGGACAGCCCCAGCATTTT. It specifies CASRTGGQPQHF.

This sequence joins TRBV7-2 and TRBJ2-7, with D maybe TRBD1 (7 bases). V lost 3 bases to trimming and J lost 6 bases, with 18 bases between them. The germline gives CDR1 SGHTA, CDR2 FQGNSA. The CDR3 is made up of 15 amino acids. CDR3 DNA sequence: TGTGCCAGCAGCTTGAACCCAGGGGGAGCGGGCGAGCAGTACTTC. Protein: CASSLNPGGAGEQYF. Full variable domain (missing parts from reference TRBV7-2 and TRBJ2-7): GAGVSQSPSNKVTEKGKDVELRCDPISGHTALYWYRQSLGQGLEFLIYFQGNSAPDKSGLPSDRFSAERTGGSVSTLTIQRTQQEDSAVYLCASSLNPGGAGEQYFGPGTRLTVT.

The chain employs TRBV11-2 and TRBJ2-7; 8 positions agree with TRBD2. V was clipped by 5 bases and J by 1 base; unmatched bases: 10. The CDR3 sequence is 16 residues long. Germline CDR1 reads SGHAT; CDR2 reads FQNNGV. CDR3 bases: TGTGCCAGCAGCCTCGGACTAGCCCGACTATCCTACGAGCAGTACTTC. Translation gives CASSLGLARLSYEQYF. The full variable domain, in which reference TRBV11-2 and TRBJ2-7 provide the parts outside the CDR3, is EAGVAQSPRYKIIEKRQSVAFWCNPISGHATLYWYQQILGQGPKLLIQFQNNGVVDDSQLPKDRFSAERLKGVDSTLKIQPAKLEDSAVYLCASSLGLARLSYEQYFGPGTRLTVT.

The V gene is TRBV19, the J gene TRBJ2-2; D is possibly TRBD2 (5 bases). Trimming left V 1 base short and J 1 base short, with 7 bases between. The CDR3 runs 15 residues. Germline V CDR1 and CDR2: LNHDA, SQIVND (reference sequence). The CDR3 DNA follows: TGTGCCAGTAGTATAGTTCGGGGGAACACCGGGGAGCTGTTTTTT. This sequence encodes CASSIVRGNTGELFF.

The rearrangement uses TRBV29-1 and TRBJ1-3; tentatively, D is TRBD1 (6 bases). Germline V lookup: CDR1 SQVTM, CDR2 ANQGSEA. There are 13 residues in the CDR3. V shed 6 bases and J shed 3 bases, with 12 bases lying between them. The CDR3 coding sequence is TGCAGCGTCACCTGGACAGTTGGAAACACCATATATTTT. Translating gives CSVTWTVGNTIYF. Together with reference TRBV29-1 and TRBJ1-3, the CDR3 gives the full variable domain: SAVISQKPSRDICQRGTSLTIQCQVDSQVTMMFWYRQQPGQSLTLIATANQGSEATYESGFVIDKFPISRPNLTFSTLTVSNMSPEDSSIYLCSVTWTVGNTIYFGEGSWLTVV.

The J gene is TRBJ2-1, the V gene TRBV6-1; perhaps TRBD1 as D (6 bases). CDR1 and CDR2 (germline): MNHNS, SASEGT. The CDR3 has 17 amino acids. Trimming shortened V by 7 bases and J by 5 bases, and 24 bases separated the two germline ends. The CDR3 region has the DNA TGTGCCAGCACCCCTTCCCCCTACAGGGTATCCCACAATGAGCAGTTCTTC. Translated: CASTPSPYRVSHNEQFF.

The chain links TRBV30 to TRBJ2-7; unclear D gene. The V end lost 2 bases, the J end lost 2 bases, and 10 bases lay between the germline ends. The CDR3 is made up of 13 amino acids. Per the germline V gene, CDR1 is GTSNPN and CDR2 is SVGIG (reference sequence). CDR3 in amino acids: CAWSPGSPYEQYF. CDR3 bases: TGTGCCTGGAGTCCCGGTTCGCCCTACGAGCAGTACTTC.

This clonotype showed up just once. This chain uses TRBV30 with TRBJ1-1; D is undetermined. The CDR3 is 14 amino acids. Per the germline V gene, CDR1 is GTSNPN and CDR2 is SVGIG (reference sequence). V was cut by 3 bases and J by 1 base, with 12 bases left in between. The CDR3 nucleotides are TGTGCCTGGAGACCGGACCGATCGAACACTGAAGCTTTCTTT. Its translation is CAWRPDRSNTEAFF.

The rearrangement links TRBV24-1 to TRBJ1-1; D is unclear. Germline V gene lookup returns CDR1 KGHDR and CDR2 SFDVKD. The CDR3 totals 14 residues. Deletions cut 5 bases from V and 1 base from J, with 10 bases between. This CDR3 reads CATSVWTGNTEAFF. The DNA for the CDR3 is TGTGCCACCAGTGTTTGGACGGGGAACACTGAAGCTTTCTTT.

The chain combines TRBV4-2 with TRBJ1-3, with 8 bases identical to TRBD1. Trimming at V came to 4 bases and at J to 4 bases, leaving 12 bases not matched to a gene. This CDR3 spans 17 amino acids. Germline loops: CDR1 LGHNA, CDR2 YNFKEQ. The CDR3 spells CASSPWSGTGDGNTIYF. CDR3 nucleotide sequence: TGTGCCAGCAGCCCTTGGAGCGGGACAGGTGACGGAAACACCATATATTTT.

This chain links TRBV27 with TRBJ2-7; 8 positions agree with TRBD1. V gave up 6 bases and J gave up 6 bases; unmatched junction bases: 4. This CDR3 has 12 residues. Germline V CDR1 and CDR2: MNHEY, SMNVEV (reference sequence). CDR3 sequence reads: CASSTTGAEQYF. Here the CDR3 DNA reads TGTGCCAGCAGCACGACAGGGGCCGAGCAGTACTTC.

This chain uses TRBV3-1 with TRBJ2-3; tentative D call: TRBD1 (5 bases). Trimming removed 0 bases at V and 5 bases at J, with 9 bases between. The CDR3 extends over 14 amino acids. Looked up from germline, CDR1 is LGHDT and CDR2 is YNNKEL (reference sequence). This CDR3 is CASSQDRVGDTQYF. The CDR3 region has the DNA TGTGCCAGCAGCCAAGACAGGGTTGGAGATACGCAGTATTTT.